This paragraph reports one TCR beta chain. The antigen remains undetermined. The V and J ends lost 5 bases and 7 bases respectively, with 8 bases between them. The CDR3 is 12 amino acids. CDR1 and CDR2 (germline): SEHNR, FQNEAQ (reference sequence). Using immunoSEQ multiplex PCR, the repertoire was profiled, and TCRdb retains in-frame clones only, with some absent. The sample consists of fewer than 95,000 clones, around 90% of them appearing once. Exclusion applied to patients with autoimmune disease history or systemic immunosuppression. The sample is drawn from a study of OX40 agonist ivuxolimab in advanced cancers. About the study: Each dose-escalation patient presented with hepatocellular carcinoma, melanoma, renal cell or head and neck cancer. Whole-study findings and limits: The 0.1-3.0 mg/kg partial responders had among the lowest clonal expansion.

This specimen was CD4+ or CD8+ T cells sorted from blood, taken in a trial of the OX40 agonist ivuxolimab. The chain is built from TRBV7-9 and TRBJ1-4; possibly TRBD1 for D (5 bases). This receptor was identified in an adult with an advanced solid tumor such as melanoma, head and neck, liver or kidney cancer. The CDR3 DNA sequence: TGTGCCAGCAGCAAAAGGGGTGAAAAACTGTTTTTT. Translated, it gives CASSKRGEKLFF.